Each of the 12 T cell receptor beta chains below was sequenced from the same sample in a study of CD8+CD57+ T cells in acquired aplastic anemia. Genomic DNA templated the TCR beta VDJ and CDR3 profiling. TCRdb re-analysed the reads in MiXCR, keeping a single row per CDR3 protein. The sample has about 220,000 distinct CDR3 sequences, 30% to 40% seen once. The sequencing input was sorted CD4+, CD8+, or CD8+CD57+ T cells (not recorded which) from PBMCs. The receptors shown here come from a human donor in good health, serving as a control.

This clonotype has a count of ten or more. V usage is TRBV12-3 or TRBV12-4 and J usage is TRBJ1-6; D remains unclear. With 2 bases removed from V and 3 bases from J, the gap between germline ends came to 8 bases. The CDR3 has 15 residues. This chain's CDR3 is CASSLRPDYNSPLHF. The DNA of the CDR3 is TGTGCCAGCAGTTTAAGGCCCGACTATAATTCACCCCTCCACTTT.

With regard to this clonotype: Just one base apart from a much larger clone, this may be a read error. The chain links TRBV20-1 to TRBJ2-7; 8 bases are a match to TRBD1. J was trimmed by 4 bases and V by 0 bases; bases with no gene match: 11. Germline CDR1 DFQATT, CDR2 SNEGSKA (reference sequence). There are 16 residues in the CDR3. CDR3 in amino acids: CSARDQGAVGLYEQYF. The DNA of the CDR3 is TGCAGTGCTAGAGATCAGGGGGCAGTAGGCCTATACGAGCAGTACTTC.

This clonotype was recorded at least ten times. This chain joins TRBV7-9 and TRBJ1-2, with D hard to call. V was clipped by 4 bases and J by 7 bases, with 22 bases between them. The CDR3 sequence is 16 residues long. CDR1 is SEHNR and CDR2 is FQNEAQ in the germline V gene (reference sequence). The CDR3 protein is CASSSLNLNRLRGYTF. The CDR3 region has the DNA TGTGCCAGCAGCTCCCTCAATCTGAATCGCCTCCGTGGCTACACCTTC.

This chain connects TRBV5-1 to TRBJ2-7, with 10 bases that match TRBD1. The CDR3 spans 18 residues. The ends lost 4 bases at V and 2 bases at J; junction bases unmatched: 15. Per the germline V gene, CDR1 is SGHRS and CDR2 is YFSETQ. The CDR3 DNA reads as TGCGCCAGCAGCACACAACCCGGGACAGGGGCGGACGCCTACGAGCAGTACTTC. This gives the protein CASSTQPGTGADAYEQYF.

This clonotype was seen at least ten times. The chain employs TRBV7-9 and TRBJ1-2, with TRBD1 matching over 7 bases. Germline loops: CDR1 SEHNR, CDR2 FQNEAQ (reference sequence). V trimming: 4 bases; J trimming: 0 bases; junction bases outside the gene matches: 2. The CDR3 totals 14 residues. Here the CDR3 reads CASSYQGANYGYTF. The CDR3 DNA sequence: TGTGCCAGCAGCTACCAGGGGGCTAACTATGGCTACACCTTC.

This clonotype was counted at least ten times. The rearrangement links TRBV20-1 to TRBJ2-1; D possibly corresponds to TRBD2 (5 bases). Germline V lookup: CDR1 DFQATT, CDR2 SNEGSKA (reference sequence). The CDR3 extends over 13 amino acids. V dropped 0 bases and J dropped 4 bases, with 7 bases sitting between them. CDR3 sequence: CSAREGSYNEQFF. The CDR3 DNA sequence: TGCAGTGCTAGAGAGGGGAGTTACAATGAGCAGTTCTTC.

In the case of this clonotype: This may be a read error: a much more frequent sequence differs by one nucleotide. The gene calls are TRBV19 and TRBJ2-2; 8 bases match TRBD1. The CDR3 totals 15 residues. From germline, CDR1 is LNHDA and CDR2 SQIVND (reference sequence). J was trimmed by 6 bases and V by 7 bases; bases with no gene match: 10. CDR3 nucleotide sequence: TGTGCCAGTACCGCCGACAGGGGTCCCGCCGGGGAGCTGTTTTTT. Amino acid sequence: CASTADRGPAGELFF.

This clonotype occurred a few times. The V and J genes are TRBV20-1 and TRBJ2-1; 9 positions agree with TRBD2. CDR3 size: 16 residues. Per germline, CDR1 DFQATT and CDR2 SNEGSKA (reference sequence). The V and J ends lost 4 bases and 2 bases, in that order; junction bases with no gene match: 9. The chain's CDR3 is CSANTRLAETYNEQFF. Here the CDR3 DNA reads TGCAGTGCTAACACTAGACTAGCGGAGACCTACAATGAGCAGTTCTTC.

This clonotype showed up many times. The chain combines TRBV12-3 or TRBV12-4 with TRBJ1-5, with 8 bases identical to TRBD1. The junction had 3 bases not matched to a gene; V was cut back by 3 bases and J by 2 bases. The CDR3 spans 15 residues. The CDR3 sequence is CASSFSGGGNQPQHF. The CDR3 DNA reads TGTGCCAGCAGTTTTTCAGGGGGCGGCAATCAGCCCCAGCATTTT.

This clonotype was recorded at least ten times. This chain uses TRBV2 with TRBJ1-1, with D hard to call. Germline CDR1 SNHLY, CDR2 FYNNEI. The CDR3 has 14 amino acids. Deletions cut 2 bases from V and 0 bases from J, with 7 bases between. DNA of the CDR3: TGTGCCAGCAGTGAATTCGGGATGAACACTGAAGCTTTCTTT. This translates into CASSEFGMNTEAFF.

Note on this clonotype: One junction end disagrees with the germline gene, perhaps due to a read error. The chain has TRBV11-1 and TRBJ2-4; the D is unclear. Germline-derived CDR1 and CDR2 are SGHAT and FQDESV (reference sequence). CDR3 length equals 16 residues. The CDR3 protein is CASSLGAWEAKNIQHF. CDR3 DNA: TGTGCCAGCAGCTTAGGGGCGTGGGAAGCCAAAAACATTCAGCACTTC.

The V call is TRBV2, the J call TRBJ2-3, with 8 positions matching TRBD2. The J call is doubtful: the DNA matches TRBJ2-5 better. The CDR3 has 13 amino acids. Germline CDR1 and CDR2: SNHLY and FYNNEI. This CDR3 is CASSAIAGETQYF. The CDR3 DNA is TGTGCCAGCAGTGCAATAGCGGGGGAGACCCAGTACTTC.